This TCR beta chain emerged from a study of low-dose radiotherapy and immunotherapy resistance in tumors. About the research overall: Participants in Cohort 2 were given 1 Gy per fraction every two weeks, for 13 Gy over 26 weeks.

First-strand cDNA used TRAV- and TRBV-specific primers, covering alpha and beta chains. TCRs were amplified for roughly 22 PCR cycles with a constant-region primer and V-primer adapter. Isolated mRNA was amplified by in vitro transcription. TCRdb processed the reads anew with MiXCR; each CDR3 protein has one entry. The profile covers 7,500 to 10,000 distinct CDR3 sequences, with roughly four fifths appearing a single time and less than 1.5% taken by the ten largest. The CDR3 totals 12 residues. J lost 7 bases, V lost 9 bases, and 8 bases had no gene match. The germline gives CDR1 ENHRY, CDR2 SYGVKD. The V gene is TRBV10-3, the J gene TRBJ2-7; 8 nucleotides agree with TRBD2. The receptor was isolated from a human donor with advanced metastatic prostate, ovarian, gallbladder or colorectal cancer (not recorded which). This table probably holds off-target reads from a library built for another chain. Here the CDR3 DNA reads TGTGCCATTGGACTAGCCTCGGGGGAGCAGTACTTC. This gives the protein CAIGLASGEQYF.